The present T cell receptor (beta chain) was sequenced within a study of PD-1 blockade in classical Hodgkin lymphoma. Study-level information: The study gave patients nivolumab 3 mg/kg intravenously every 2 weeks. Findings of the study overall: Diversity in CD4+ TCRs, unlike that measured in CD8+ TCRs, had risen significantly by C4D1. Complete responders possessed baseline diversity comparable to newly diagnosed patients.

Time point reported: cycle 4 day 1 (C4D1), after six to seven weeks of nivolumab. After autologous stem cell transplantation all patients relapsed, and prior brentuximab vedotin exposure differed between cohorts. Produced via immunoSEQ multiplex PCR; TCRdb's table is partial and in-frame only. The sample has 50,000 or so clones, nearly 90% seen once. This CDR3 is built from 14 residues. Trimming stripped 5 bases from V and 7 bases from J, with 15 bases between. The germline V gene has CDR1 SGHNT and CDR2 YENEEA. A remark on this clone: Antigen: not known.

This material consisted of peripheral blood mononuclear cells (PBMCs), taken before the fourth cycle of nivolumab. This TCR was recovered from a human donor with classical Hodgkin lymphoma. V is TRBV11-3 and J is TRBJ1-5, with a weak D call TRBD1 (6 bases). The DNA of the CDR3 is TGTGCCAGCAGCGAACTCAGGGGTTACCAGCCCCAGCATTTT. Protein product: CASSELRGYQPQHF.